These T cell receptor beta chains were read from a single sample in a study of blood T cell repertoires in COVID-19. Some clones are missing from TCRdb's copy, which holds only in-frame ones; the method was immunoSEQ multiplex PCR. The table lists about 2,300 clones, approximately 90% of them singletons. Sequenced: peripheral blood. These receptors were collected from a man in his sixties or seventies with active COVID-19. Both conserved end residues are part of each CDR3. A D gene is named only where the DNA matches it firmly. The size of a clone is reported for some rows only, either as once, few or many, or as a class for expanded clones.

j_gene	d_gene	abundance	v_gene	len	CDR3aa	CDR3nt
TRBJ2-7	NA	NA	TRBV7-9	12	CASRLVAAEQYF	TGTGCCAGCAGACTAGTCGCCGCCGAGCAGTACTTC
TRBJ1-4	NA	once	TRBV27	15	CASSLSTATNEKLFF	TGTGCCAGCAGTCTTTCGACAGCAACTAATGAAAAACTGTTTTTT
TRBJ2-7	TRBD1	NA	TRBV27	9	CAPSTGRYF	TGTGCCCCCTCGACAGGGAGATACTTC
TRBJ2-7	TRBD2	NA	TRBV27	14	CASNGAGGPYEQYF	TGTGCCAGCAATGGAGCGGGGGGTCCCTACGAGCAGTACTTC
TRBJ2-3	NA	NA	TRBV6-2/TRBV6-3	14	CASSYWPSTDTQYF	TGTGCCAGCAGTTACTGGCCTAGCACAGATACGCAGTATTTT
TRBJ1-5	NA	NA	TRBV9	15	CASSPLGRVNQPQHF	TGTGCCAGCAGCCCCCTAGGGAGGGTAAATCAGCCCCAGCATTTT
TRBJ1-2	TRBD1	NA	TRBV5-6	15	CASSFDRAEGGGYTF	TGTGCCAGCAGCTTCGACAGGGCTGAAGGTGGTGGCTACACCTTC
TRBJ2-5	TRBD2	NA	TRBV18	17	CASSPPGRVSGPETQYF	TGTGCCAGCTCCCCTCCCGGGAGGGTGTCAGGGCCAGAGACCCAGTACTTC
TRBJ1-2	TRBD1	once	TRBV7-6	17	CASSYQTGRTQNYGYTF	TGTGCCAGCAGCTATCAGACAGGGCGGACCCAGAACTATGGCTACACCTTC
TRBJ1-5	NA	NA	TRBV24-1	13	CATSDLTGQPQHF	TGTGCCACCAGTGATCTGACAGGCCAGCCCCAGCATTTT
TRBJ1-1	TRBD1	NA	TRBV29-1	13	CSAGTGPNTEAFF	TGCAGCGCGGGGACAGGGCCGAACACTGAAGCTTTCTTT
TRBJ1-2	NA	NA	TRBV7-9	15	CASSLMNLANYGYTF	TGTGCCAGCAGCTTAATGAACTTAGCTAACTATGGCTACACCTTC
TRBJ1-2	TRBD1	NA	TRBV28	13	CASSFTGAPGYTF	TGTGCCAGCAGTTTCACAGGGGCGCCCGGCTACACCTTC
TRBJ2-3	TRBD1	NA	TRBV10-3	14	CASAGTASTDTQYF	TGTGCCAGCGCCGGGACAGCGAGCACAGATACGCAGTATTTT
TRBJ1-2	NA	NA	TRBV12-3/TRBV12-4	13	CASGASSNYGYTF	TGTGCCAGCGGGGCCAGCTCTAACTATGGCTACACCTTC
TRBJ2-3	TRBD1	few	TRBV3-1/TRBV3-2	17	CASSQDQGVSSTDTQYF	TGTGCCAGCAGCCAAGATCAGGGGGTTTCTAGCACAGATACGCAGTATTTT
TRBJ2-7	NA	NA	TRBV7-8	16	CASSLQDPTSSYEQYF	TGTGCCAGCAGCCTACAGGACCCGACGAGCTCCTACGAGCAGTACTTC
TRBJ1-3	NA	NA	TRBV7-3	14	CASSPQGFGNTIYF	TGTGCCAGCAGCCCGCAGGGATTTGGAAACACCATATATTTT
TRBJ2-2	TRBD2	NA	TRBV5-1	17	CASSMGLAGEGTGELFF	TGCGCCAGCAGCATGGGACTAGCGGGAGAGGGGACCGGGGAGCTGTTTTTT
TRBJ2-7	NA	NA	TRBV23-1	14	CASSHPRVTYEQYF	TGCGCCAGCAGTCACCCCAGGGTAACCTACGAGCAGTACTTC
TRBJ1-2	NA	NA	TRBV20-1	14	CSASWARVTYGYTF	TGCAGTGCTAGTTGGGCGCGGGTCACCTATGGCTACACCTTC
TRBJ2-3	NA	NA	TRBV14	16	CASSPFGGVRADTQYF	TGTGCCAGCAGCCCCTTCGGGGGAGTGCGCGCAGATACGCAGTATTTT
TRBJ1-4	TRBD1	NA	TRBV5-6	17	CASRPEPRDSINEKLFF	TGTGCCAGCAGACCCGAGCCCCGGGACAGCATAAATGAAAAACTGTTTTTT
TRBJ2-7	TRBD1	NA	TRBV11-1	12	CASSRDRVEQYF	TGTGCCAGCAGCAGGGACAGGGTCGAGCAGTACTTC
TRBJ1-2	NA	NA	TRBV5-8	14	CASSRSAGYYGYTF	TGTGCCAGCAGCCGATCCGCAGGCTACTATGGCTACACCTTC
TRBJ1-1	TRBD1	NA	TRBV9	13	CASSVGQGYEAFF	TGTGCCAGCAGCGTAGGACAGGGGTATGAAGCTTTCTTT
TRBJ1-3	NA	NA	TRBV12-5	14	CASGLRQGGNTIYF	TGTGCTAGTGGCCTCCGGCAGGGAGGAAACACCATATATTTT
TRBJ2-5	TRBD1	NA	TRBV27	15	CASNSGQGPQETQYF	TGTGCCAGCAATTCAGGACAGGGGCCACAAGAGACCCAGTACTTC
TRBJ2-5	TRBD1	NA	TRBV3-1/TRBV3-2	15	CASLRQGSLQETQYF	TGTGCCAGCTTGAGACAGGGGTCCCTCCAAGAGACCCAGTACTTC
TRBJ1-1	TRBD1	NA	TRBV12-5	17	CASGLVDRGRSNTEAFF	TGTGCTAGTGGACTCGTCGACAGGGGGCGCTCGAACACTGAAGCTTTCTTT
TRBJ1-6	NA	once	TRBV27	15	CASSPPSGYNSPLHF	TGTGCCAGCAGTCCCCCCTCCGGGTATAATTCACCCCTCCACTTT
TRBJ1-2	NA	NA	TRBV2	11	CASSEDSGYTF	TGTGCCAGCAGTGAAGATTCGGGCTACACCTTC
TRBJ2-3	NA	once	TRBV5-1	12	CASSELQDTQYF	TGCGCCAGCAGCGAACTGCAAGATACGCAGTATTTT
TRBJ2-7	NA	NA	TRBV27	13	CASSPRDYYEQYF	TGTGCCAGCAGTCCTCGAGACTACTACGAGCAGTACTTC
TRBJ2-5	TRBD2	NA	TRBV10-3	14	CAISEGLAGETQYF	TGTGCCATCAGTGAGGGACTAGCGGGAGAGACCCAGTACTTC
TRBJ1-2	NA	NA	TRBV3-1/TRBV3-2	15	CASSQDGTPNYGYTF	TGTGCCAGCAGCCAAGATGGCACACCTAACTATGGCTACACCTTC
TRBJ2-2	TRBD1	once	TRBV7-2	16	CASSTGWGQYTGELFF	TGTGCCAGCAGCACGGGCTGGGGACAGTACACCGGGGAGCTGTTTTTT
TRBJ1-3	TRBD1	NA	TRBV11-3	18	CASSLEGQTGRSGNTIYF	TGTGCCAGCAGCTTAGAAGGGCAGACAGGGCGCTCTGGAAACACCATATATTTT